The 10 T cell receptor beta chains listed next were all sequenced from one sample in a study of blood T cell repertoires in COVID-19. This table comes from immunoSEQ multiplex PCR, and its TCRdb copy is limited to in-frame clones, with some not included. The profile covers 300,000 to 350,000 clones, with about nine tenths appearing a single time and about 2% taken by the ten largest. Specimen: peripheral blood. These receptors were taken from a man aged 18 to 29 with active or convalescent COVID-19.

The chain has TRBV7-2 and TRBJ2-2; D is perhaps TRBD1 (5 bases). The CDR3 is 14 amino acids. The ends were cut back, 5 bases at V and 4 bases at J, with 11 bases in the middle. CDR1 is SGHTA, CDR2 FQGNSA, per germline. The CDR3 coding sequence is TGTGCCAGCAGCCGCCAGGGTCCCACCGGGGAGCTGTTTTTT. This translates into CASSRQGPTGELFF.

The chain links TRBV2 to TRBJ2-1, with a possible D match to TRBD1 (5 bases). The ends were cut back, 3 bases at V and 0 bases at J, with 9 bases in the middle. The CDR3 is made up of 15 amino acids. The germline V gene encodes CDR1 SNHLY and CDR2 FYNNEI. The CDR3 nucleotides are TGTGCCAGCAGTGAGGGGCGGTACTCCTACAATGAGCAGTTCTTC. Its protein product is CASSEGRYSYNEQFF. Combining the CDR3 with reference TRBV2 and TRBJ2-1 gives the whole variable domain EPEVTQTPSHQVTQMGQEVILRCVPISNHLYFYWYRQILGQKVEFLVSFYNNEISEKSEIFDDQFSVERPDGSNFTLKIRSTKLEDSAMYFCASSEGRYSYNEQFFGPGTRLTVL.

V is TRBV5-6 and J is TRBJ2-2; 11 positions match TRBD2. The J segment lost 6 bases and the V segment lost 3 bases, leaving 10 bases of the junction unmatched. This CDR3 is built from 17 residues. Looked up from germline, CDR1 is SGHDT and CDR2 is YYEEEE. CDR3 residues: CASSWNTLAGGSGELFF. Written as DNA, the CDR3 is TGTGCCAGCAGCTGGAATACGCTAGCGGGAGGATCCGGGGAGCTGTTTTTT.

The gene calls are TRBV3-1 (or the pseudogene TRBV3-2) and TRBJ1-3; 7 bases align to TRBD1. This CDR3 has 14 residues. Germline V gene lookup returns CDR1 LGHDT and CDR2 YNNKEL (reference sequence). With 4 bases clipped from V and 7 bases from J, the junction kept 7 bases outside the gene matches. CDR3 loop: CASSLQGYRNTIYF. Here the CDR3 DNA reads TGTGCCAGCAGCCTACAGGGGTATCGGAACACCATATATTTT.

This clone appeared a single time. The chain carries TRBV29-1 and TRBJ1-1, with TRBD1 matching 7 bases. CDR1 is SQVTM, CDR2 ANQGSEA, per germline. CDR3 length equals 15 residues. After removal of 5 bases from V and 1 base from J, the junction contained 10 bases not matched to a gene. CDR3 sequence: CSVSSGTVGNTEAFF. As DNA, the CDR3 is TGCAGCGTTTCCTCCGGGACAGTGGGGAACACTGAAGCTTTCTTT.

Here the CDR3 reads CASMISDTGELFF. For the CDR3, the DNA is TGTGCCAGCATGATCAGTGACACCGGGGAGCTGTTTTTT. The chain carries TRBV6-6 and TRBJ2-2; D is ambiguous. V gave up 7 bases and J gave up 3 bases, with 9 bases separating them. The length of the CDR3 is 13 residues. The germline gives CDR1 MNHNY, CDR2 SVGAGI (reference sequence).

The chain joins TRBV5-4 to TRBJ1-2, with D perhaps TRBD1 (5 bases). The germline V gene has CDR1 SGHNT and CDR2 YYREEE (reference sequence). Trimming left V 2 bases short and J 1 base short, with 9 bases between. The CDR3 covers 14 residues. CDR3 region: CASSFRGSNYGYTF. DNA of the CDR3: TGTGCCAGCAGCTTTAGGGGCAGTAACTATGGCTACACCTTC.

V gene TRBV28 combines with J gene TRBJ2-3; tentative D call: TRBD1 (6 bases). The V end was cut by 3 bases, the J end by 4 bases, with 14 bases between. The CDR3 runs 15 residues. Germline CDR1 MDHEN, CDR2 SYDVKM. CDR3 nucleotide sequence: TGTGCCAGCAGTTTTCGTTACAGGGACCCAGATACGCAGTATTTT. Its protein product is CASSFRYRDPDTQYF.

This clone was detected only once. V and J are TRBV5-8 and TRBJ1-1, with unresolved D. The V end was cut by 0 bases, the J end by 1 base, with 10 bases between. This CDR3 comprises 15 residues. The germline gives CDR1 SGHTS, CDR2 YDEGEE. In nucleotides, the CDR3 is TGTGCCAGCAGCTTGGGCGGGGATAGGAACACTGAAGCTTTCTTT. This codes for CASSLGGDRNTEAFF. The full variable domain, with the rest looked up from reference TRBV5-8 and TRBJ1-1, is EAGVTQSPTHLIKTRGQQATLRCSPISGHTSVYWYQQALGLGLQFLLWYDEGEERNRGNFPPRFSGRQFPNYSSELNVNALELEDSALYLCASSLGGDRNTEAFFGQGTRLTVV.

V gene TRBV6-5 combines with J gene TRBJ2-3; D gene ambiguous. CDR1 and CDR2 from the germline V gene are MNHEY and SVGAGI. The CDR3 has 13 residues. Trimming removed 8 bases at V and 1 base at J, with 10 bases between. DNA for the CDR3: TGTGCCAGCTGCCGCGCTGGCACAGATACGCAGTATTTT. Translation gives CASCRAGTDTQYF.